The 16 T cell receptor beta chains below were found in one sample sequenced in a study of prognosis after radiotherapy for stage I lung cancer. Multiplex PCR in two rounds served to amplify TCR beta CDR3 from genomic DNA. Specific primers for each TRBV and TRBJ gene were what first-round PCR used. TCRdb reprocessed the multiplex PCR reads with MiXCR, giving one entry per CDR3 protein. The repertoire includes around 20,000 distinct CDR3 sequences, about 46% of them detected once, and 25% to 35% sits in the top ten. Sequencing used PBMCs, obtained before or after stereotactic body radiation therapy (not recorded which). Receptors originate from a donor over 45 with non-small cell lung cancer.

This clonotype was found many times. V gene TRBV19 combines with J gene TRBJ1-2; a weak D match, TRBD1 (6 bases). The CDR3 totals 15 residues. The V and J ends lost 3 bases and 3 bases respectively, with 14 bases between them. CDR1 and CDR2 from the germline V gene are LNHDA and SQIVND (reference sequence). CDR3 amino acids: CASSIRLRGDYGYTF. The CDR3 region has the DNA TGTGCCAGTAGTATTCGACTCAGGGGCGACTATGGCTACACCTTC.

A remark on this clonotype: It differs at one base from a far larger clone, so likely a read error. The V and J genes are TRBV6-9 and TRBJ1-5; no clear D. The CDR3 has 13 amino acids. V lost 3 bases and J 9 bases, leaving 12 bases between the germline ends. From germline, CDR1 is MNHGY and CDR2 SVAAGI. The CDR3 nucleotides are TGTGCCAGCAGTTACCCGATCTGGAGGCCCCAGCATTTT. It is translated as CASSYPIWRPQHF.

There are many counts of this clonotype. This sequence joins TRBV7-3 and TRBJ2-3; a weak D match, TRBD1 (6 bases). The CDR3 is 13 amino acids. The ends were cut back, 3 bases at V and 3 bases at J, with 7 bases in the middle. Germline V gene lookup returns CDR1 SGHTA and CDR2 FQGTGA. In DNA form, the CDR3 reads TGTGCCAGCAGCTTGCAGGGGACAGATACGCAGTATTTT. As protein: CASSLQGTDTQYF.

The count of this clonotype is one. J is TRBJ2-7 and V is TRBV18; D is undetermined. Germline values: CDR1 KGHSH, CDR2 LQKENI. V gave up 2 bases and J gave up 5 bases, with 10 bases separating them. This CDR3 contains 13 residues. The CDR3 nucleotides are TGTGCCAGCTCACCAACGGGTGGGGACGAGCAGTACTTC. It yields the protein CASSPTGGDEQYF. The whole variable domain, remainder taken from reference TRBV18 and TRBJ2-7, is NAGVMQNPRHLVRRRGQEARLRCSPMKGHSHVYWYRQLPEEGLKFMVYLQKENIIDESGMPKERFSAEFPKEGPSILRIQQVVRGDSAAYFCASSPTGGDEQYFGPGTRLTVT.

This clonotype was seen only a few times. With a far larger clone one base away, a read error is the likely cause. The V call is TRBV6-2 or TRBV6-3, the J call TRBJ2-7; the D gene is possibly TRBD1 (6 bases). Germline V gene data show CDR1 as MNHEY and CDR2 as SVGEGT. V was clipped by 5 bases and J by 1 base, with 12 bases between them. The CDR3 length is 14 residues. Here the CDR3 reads CASSVGGSSYEQYF. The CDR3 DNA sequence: TGTGCCAGCAGTGTAGGGGGAAGTTCCTACGAGCAGTACTTC.

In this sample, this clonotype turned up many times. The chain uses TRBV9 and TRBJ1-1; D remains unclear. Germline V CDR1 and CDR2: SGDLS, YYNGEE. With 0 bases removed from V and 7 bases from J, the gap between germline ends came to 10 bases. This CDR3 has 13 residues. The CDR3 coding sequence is TGTGCCAGCAGCGTAGTTGAGTCAGGTGAAGCTTTCTTT. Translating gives CASSVVESGEAFF. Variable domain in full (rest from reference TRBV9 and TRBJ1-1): DSGVTQTPKHLITATGQRVTLRCSPRSGDLSVYWYQQSLDQGLQFLIQYYNGEERAKGNILERFSAQQFPDLHSELNLSSLELGDSALYFCASSVVESGEAFFGQGTRLTVV.

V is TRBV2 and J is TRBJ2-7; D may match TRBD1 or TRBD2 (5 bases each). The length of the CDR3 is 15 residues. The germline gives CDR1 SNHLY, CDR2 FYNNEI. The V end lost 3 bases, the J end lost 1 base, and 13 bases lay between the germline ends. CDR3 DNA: TGTGCCAGCAGTGAGGACACTAGTTCTTCCTACGAGCAGTACTTC. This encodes CASSEDTSSSYEQYF.

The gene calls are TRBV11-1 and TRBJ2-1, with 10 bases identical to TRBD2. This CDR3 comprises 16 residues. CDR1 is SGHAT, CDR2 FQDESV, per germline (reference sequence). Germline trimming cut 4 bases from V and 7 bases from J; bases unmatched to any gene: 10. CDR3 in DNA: TGTGCCAGCAGCTCTTTTCTAGCGGGAGTTTGGAATGAGCAGTTCTTC. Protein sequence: CASSSFLAGVWNEQFF.

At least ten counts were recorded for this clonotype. CDR3 in amino acids: CASSQEQGRSGYTF. The CDR3, as DNA: TGCGCCAGCAGCCAAGAACAGGGGCGATCTGGCTACACCTTC. The chain combines TRBV4-1 with TRBJ1-2; 7 bases are a match to TRBD1. This CDR3 has 14 amino acids. The trim removed 0 bases at V and 7 bases at J, leaving 5 bases unmatched. Per the germline V gene, CDR1 is MGHRA and CDR2 is YSYEKL.

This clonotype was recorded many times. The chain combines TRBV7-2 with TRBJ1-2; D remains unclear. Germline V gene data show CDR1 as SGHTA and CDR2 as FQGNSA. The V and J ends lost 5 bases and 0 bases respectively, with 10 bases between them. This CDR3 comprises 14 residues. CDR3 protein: CASSPDFANYGYTF. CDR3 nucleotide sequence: TGTGCCAGCAGCCCAGATTTCGCTAACTATGGCTACACCTTC.

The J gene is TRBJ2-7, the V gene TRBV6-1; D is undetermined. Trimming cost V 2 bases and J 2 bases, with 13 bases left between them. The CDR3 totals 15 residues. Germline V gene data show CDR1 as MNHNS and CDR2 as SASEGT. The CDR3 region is CASSECTGPAYEQYF. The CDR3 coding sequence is TGTGCCAGCAGTGAATGCACGGGTCCAGCCTACGAGCAGTACTTC.

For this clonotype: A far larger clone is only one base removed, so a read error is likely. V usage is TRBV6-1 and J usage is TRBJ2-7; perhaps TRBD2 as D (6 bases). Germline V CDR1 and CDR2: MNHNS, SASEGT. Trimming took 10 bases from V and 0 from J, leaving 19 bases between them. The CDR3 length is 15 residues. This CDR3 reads CAIRRTIDDSYEQYF. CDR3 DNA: TGTGCCATCAGAAGGACTATCGACGACTCCTACGAGCAGTACTTC.

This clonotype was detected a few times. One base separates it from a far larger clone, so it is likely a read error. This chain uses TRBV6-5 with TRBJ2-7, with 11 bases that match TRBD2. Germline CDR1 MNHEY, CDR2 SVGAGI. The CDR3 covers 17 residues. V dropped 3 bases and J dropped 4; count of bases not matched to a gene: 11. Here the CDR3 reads CASSYSSGGYLEYEQYF. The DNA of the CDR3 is TGTGCCAGCAGTTATTCTAGCGGGGGGTACTTAGAGTACGAGCAGTACTTC.

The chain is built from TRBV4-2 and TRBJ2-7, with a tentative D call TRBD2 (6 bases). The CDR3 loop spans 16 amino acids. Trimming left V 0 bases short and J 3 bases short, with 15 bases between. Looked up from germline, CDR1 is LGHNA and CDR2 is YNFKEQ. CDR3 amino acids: CASSQDRGSGHYEQYF. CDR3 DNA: TGTGCCAGCAGCCAAGATCGGGGGAGCGGCCACTACGAGCAGTACTTC.

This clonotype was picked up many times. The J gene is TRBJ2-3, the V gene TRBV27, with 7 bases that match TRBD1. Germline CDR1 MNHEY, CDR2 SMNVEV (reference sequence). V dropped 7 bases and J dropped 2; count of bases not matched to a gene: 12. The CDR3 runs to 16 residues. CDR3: CASITTGQLYTDTQYF. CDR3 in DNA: TGTGCCAGCATCACAACGGGACAGCTTTACACAGATACGCAGTATTTT.

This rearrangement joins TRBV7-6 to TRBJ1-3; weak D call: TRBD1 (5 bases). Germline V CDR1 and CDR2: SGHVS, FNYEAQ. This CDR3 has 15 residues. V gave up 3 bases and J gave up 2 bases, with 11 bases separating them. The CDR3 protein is CASSFGGGPGNTIYF. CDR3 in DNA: TGTGCCAGCAGCTTCGGGGGGGGACCTGGAAACACCATATATTTT.